This T cell receptor beta chain was observed in a study of T cell repertoires in cytomegalovirus infection. Study information: CMV epitopes used comprised recently identified HLA-C-restricted ones and well-studied HLA-B-restricted ones. Matching HLA type and CMV infection were both indicated by public TCR beta signatures.

Via MiXCR, TCRdb re-called the reads, giving one row per CDR3 protein. The sample holds approximately 910,000 distinct CDR3 sequences, around 30% seen once. Germline lookup yields CDR1 SEHNR and CDR2 FQNEAQ (reference sequence). The CDR3 runs to 15 residues. The junction had 6 bases not matched to a gene; V was cut back by 1 base and J by 8 bases. The table lists this clonotype with a few counts. The antigen remains unidentified. Broader study findings: CMV-specific HLA-C-restricted TCR beta clonotypes dominated the ex vivo response. There were carriers of CMV plus the relevant HLA, and cumulative public TCR beta family frequency identified them.

The sample was cultured CD8+ T cells from PBMCs, taken from culture after CMV antigen stimulation. The clonotype comes from a human donor in good health (CMV status not recorded). Some clones in this sample may be carry-over from other donors' samples. V is TRBV7-9 and J is TRBJ2-1, with 9 nucleotides matching TRBD1. The CDR3: CASSLGVQGADEQFF. The CDR3 DNA is TGTGCCAGCAGCTTAGGCGTACAGGGGGCCGATGAGCAGTTCTTC.